This is a list of T cell receptor beta chains from one sample in a study of cytomegalovirus exposure and HLA in healthy donors. Profiling relied on immunoSEQ multiplex PCR, and the TCRdb table lists in-frame clones only, not all of them. The sample has 130,000 or so clones, 70% to 80% seen once; the top ten hold 1.8%. Sequenced material: PBMCs. The source of these receptors is a female donor in good health and CMV-seropositive. CDR3s leave out the opening cysteine and the closing phenylalanine or tryptophan.

v_call cdr3_aa
TRBV6-1 ASRVGARGSGYT
TRBV7-6 ASSLARGGYNEQF
TRBV18 ASSPRRDRAYEQY
TRBV6-5 ASSPHAAGYSPLH
TRBV19 ASSISGNTEAF
TRBV27 ASSPPLAGDPKNIQY
TRBV7-6 ASSLEGLGRSSYNEQF
TRBV4-1 ASSQDRANQPQH
TRBV2 ASSNLDTGGFEAF
TRBV28 ASSTGNQPQH
TRBV5-5 ASTDQRPSTGELF
TRBV5-6 ASSFPGQNNEQF
TRBV5-4 ASSLSQGAGELF
TRBV4-2 ASSQGDRLTGELF
TRBV30 AWSVIFGNEQF
TRBV5-8 ASSLGLAGEQSYEQY
TRBV28 ASSLTGGQPQH
TRBV7-3 ASSLEGGANTEAF
TRBV27 ASSSLVGSGGQRSSYNEQF
TRBV5-1 ASSLVTGGHFYT
TRBV18 ASSPRDLAQY
TRBV6-6 ASSPPTGKNTEAF
TRBV7-9 ASSSTHGGGRNTEAF
TRBV5-4 ASRFQGMAGELF
TRBV30 AWSLSGGSGETQY
TRBV5-6 ASSEGAGGNTIY
TRBV28 ASSLGGYNEQF
TRBV5-5 ASSLGQLPSTDEQF
TRBV5-1 ASSSTGGNYGYT
TRBV5-5 ASSLGSIAVQETQY
TRBV7-8 ASSLGAGYELNTEAF
TRBV6-5 ASSYSSDGGNEQF
TRBV4-1 ASSQRTGNYEQY
TRBV19 ASRLTGELF
TRBV19 ASSQLGAGSNQPQH
TRBV19 ASSTSRDRGRYEQY
TRBV5-1 ASSSSGQSSYEQY
TRBV7-9 ASSAPEGPEQY
TRBV19 ASRLGQGGGELF
TRBV7-6 ASSPSGVSYNEQF
TRBV7-6 ASSLLGDYEQY
TRBV10-3 AISEPNSGSTEAF
TRBV27 ASSPGWGQGQNTGELF
TRBV27 ASSTSLLPAYEQY
TRBV7-9 ASSARQGAGYNEQF
TRBV27 ASSSDSSAHNEQF
TRBV5-1 ASSSGLANTGELF
TRBV11-2 ASSLNTGALEQY
TRBV5-1 ASSRDTGMDTEAF
TRBV4-2 ASSQAKGGDTGELF
TRBV6-1 ASSEKRERTDTQY
TRBV14 ASSARHSGDTEAF
TRBV7-6 ASSLRTGELGSYNEQF